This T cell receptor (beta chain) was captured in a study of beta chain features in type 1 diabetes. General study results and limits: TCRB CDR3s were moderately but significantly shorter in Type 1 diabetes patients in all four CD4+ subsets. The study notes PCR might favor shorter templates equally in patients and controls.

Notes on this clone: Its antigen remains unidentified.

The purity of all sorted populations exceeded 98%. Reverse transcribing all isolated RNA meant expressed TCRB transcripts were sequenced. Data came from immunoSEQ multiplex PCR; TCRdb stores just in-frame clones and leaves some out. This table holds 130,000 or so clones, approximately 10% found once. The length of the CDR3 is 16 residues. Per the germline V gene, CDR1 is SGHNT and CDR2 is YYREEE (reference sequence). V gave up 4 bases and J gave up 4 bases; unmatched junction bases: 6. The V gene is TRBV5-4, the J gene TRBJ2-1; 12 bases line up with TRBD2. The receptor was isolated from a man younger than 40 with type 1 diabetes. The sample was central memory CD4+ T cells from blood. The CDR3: CASSSTSGGIYNEQFF. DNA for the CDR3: TGTGCCAGCAGCAGCACTAGCGGGGGGATTTACAATGAGCAGTTCTTC.